The present entry profiles one TCR beta chain with its context. Its antigen is as yet unknown. Germline CDR1 is KGHSH and CDR2 is LQKENI. The CDR3 is 13 residues long. J gave up 7 bases and V 6 bases, and 8 bases lay outside the gene matches. The data were obtained in a study of response to subunit inactivated influenza vaccine. Findings and limits, study-wide: Authors suggested that a seasonal influenza vaccination recruits few new T cells each time.

TCRdb re-derived calls from the RT-PCR reads in MiXCR, one entry per CDR3 protein. The sample has approximately 730,000 distinct CDR3 sequences; approximately 15% are singletons. The gene calls are TRBV18 and TRBJ2-7; 8 bases are a match to TRBD1. Source: PBMCs from blood, taken around 15 days before vaccination. This sequence was found in a man aged 45-65 years who received an inactivated influenza vaccine. This CDR3 is CASSQRQGKEQYF. The DNA of the CDR3 is TGTGCCAGCTCTCAAAGACAGGGGAAGGAGCAGTACTTC.